This TCR beta chain is drawn from a study of T cells in Graves' hyperthyroidism and ophthalmopathy. Whole-study findings and limits: Expanded thyroid clonotypes (above 0.001) were mostly also found in blood.

This clonotype was recorded at least ten times. Its antigen is currently unknown. RNA transcripts were the template for amplifying TCR beta CDR3 regions. The HTBI primer set was used in a first-round RT-PCR of the TCR CDR3. TCRdb re-derived calls from the multiplex PCR reads in MiXCR, one entry per CDR3 protein. The sample includes about 580,000 distinct CDR3 sequences, about 15% of them seen just once. Blood was obtained at the first hyperthyroidism diagnosis, which preceded any ophthalmopathy symptoms. V was pared by 6 bases and J by 5 bases, with 24 bases between. Looked up from germline, CDR1 is LGHNT and CDR2 is FRNRAP. CDR3 length: 17 amino acids.

The clonotype comes from a woman aged 25 to 45 with Graves' hyperthyroidism that later progressed to Graves' ophthalmopathy. The chain couples TRBV12-5 to TRBJ2-3; a weak D match, TRBD1 (7 bases). Sequencing used blood. The CDR3 nucleotides read TGTGCTAGTGGCGTCATCAGGGGGGCAGGAGTAAGAGATACGCAGTATTTT. Its translation is CASGVIRGAGVRDTQYF.